The present T cell receptor (beta chain) was sequenced within a study of T cell changes during pregnancy in multiple sclerosis. Data came from immunoSEQ multiplex PCR; TCRdb stores just in-frame clones and leaves some out. The sample includes 100,000 or so clones, about 90% of them seen just once. The CDR3 has 12 amino acids. The V end lost 5 bases, the J end lost 6 bases, and 9 bases lay between the germline ends. Germline V gives CDR1 KGHSH, CDR2 LQKENI. This receptor was identified in a female donor with multiple sclerosis, enrolled in a pregnancy study. The genes are TRBV18 and TRBJ2-3; D gene ambiguous. Sequenced material: peripheral blood, taken in the second trimester of pregnancy. This chain's CDR3 is CASSYLPDTQYF. Here the CDR3 DNA reads TGTGCCAGCTCATATCTTCCGGATACGCAGTATTTT. The full variable domain, completed using reference TRBV18 and TRBJ2-3, is NAGVMQNPRHLVRRRGQEARLRCSPMKGHSHVYWYRQLPEEGLKFMVYLQKENIIDESGMPKERFSAEFPKEGPSILRIQQVVRGDSAAYFCASSYLPDTQYFGPGTRLTVL.